The TCR beta chain under discussion was sequenced for a study of T cell responses to AZD1222 COVID-19 vaccine. Trimming removed 1 base from V and 8 bases from J; junction bases left unmatched: 9. The CDR3 is 16 residues long. Germline assignment: CDR1 LGHNA and CDR2 YNFKEQ. The study's findings and limits: Nearly half of spike-specific TCRs reportedly go after variant regions that carry no mutations.

Clones were read by immunoSEQ multiplex PCR, and TCRdb kept only the in-frame ones, dropping some. The sample records around 120,000 clones, 92% being singletons. With regard to this clone: Its antigen is currently unknown.

The sequencing here drew on peripheral blood, taken 28 days after the second AZD1222 dose. The clonotype comes from an adult who received the AZD1222 COVID-19 vaccine. V is TRBV4-2 and J is TRBJ2-7; 12 nucleotides agree with TRBD2. CDR3 in amino acids: CASSQVLGLAGLQQYF. CDR3 DNA sequence: TGTGCCAGCAGCCAAGTGCTAGGACTAGCGGGATTACAGCAGTACTTC.